The subject of this entry is one T cell receptor (beta chain). Its specificity is unknown. The sample comes from a study of T cell responses to AZD1222 COVID-19 vaccine. After removal of 2 bases from V and 2 bases from J, the junction contained 8 bases not matched to a gene. The CDR3 contains 16 residues. The germline V gene encodes CDR1 LNHDA and CDR2 SQIVND (reference sequence). Study findings and constraints: Spike regions recognized by vaccine-associated CD4 TCRs spanned the protein, led by 160-218 and 743-854. In the spike-specific TCR repertoire, nearly half reportedly target unmutated variant regions.

Produced via immunoSEQ multiplex PCR; TCRdb's table is partial and in-frame only. The sample has more than 150,000 clones; over 80% are singletons. The V call is TRBV19, the J call TRBJ2-7; 8 bases are a match to TRBD2. The sequence was collected from an adult in good health. The sequences come from peripheral blood, collected on day 0 of AZD1222 vaccination. The CDR3 sequence: CASSIFGGRNTYEQYF. The CDR3 DNA sequence: TGTGCCAGTAGTATATTCGGCGGGAGGAACACCTACGAGCAGTACTTC.